The rows below give T cell receptor beta chains drawn from one sample of a study of cytomegalovirus exposure and HLA in healthy donors. This table comes from immunoSEQ multiplex PCR, and its TCRdb copy is limited to in-frame clones, with some not included. The sample gives roughly 110,000 clones, over 60% of which show up once; 3.5% to 5% is in the top ten. Sequences were obtained from PBMCs. The receptors were sampled from a male donor in good health and CMV-seronegative. The CDR3 runs from the conserved cysteine through the conserved F or W. D genes are given only for firm matches. Size is omitted from some rows. Given values are once, few, many or a class for expanded clones.

j_call d_call v_call clone_size cdr3_nt cdr3_aa
TRBJ2-7 TRBD1 TRBV7-8 . TGTGCCAGCAGCGCAGGGGGCCCGGGCTACGAGCAGTACTTC CASSAGGPGYEQYF
TRBJ2-3 . TRBV27 . TGTGCCAGCAGTTCCTGGGACTTTTTCGGGACAGATACGCAGTATTTT CASSSWDFFGTDTQYF
TRBJ2-5 . TRBV4-1 . TGCGCCAGCGGCCCCAGCCTGTCCTGGCGGGATCAAGAGACCCAGTACTTC CASGPSLSWRDQETQYF
TRBJ2-1 . TRBV6-6 . TGTGCCAGCAGTTACCGGCGGAGCTCCTACAATGAGCAGTTCTTC CASSYRRSSYNEQFF
TRBJ2-1 TRBD2 TRBV14 . TGTGCCAGCAGCCAAGGATGGTTAGCGGGGGTCAATGAGCAGTTCTTC CASSQGWLAGVNEQFF
TRBJ2-1 TRBD2 TRBV2 . TGTGCCAGCAGCGTAGCGGGAGCGCCCGGTGGTGAGCAGTTCTTC CASSVAGAPGGEQFF
TRBJ2-7 . TRBV4-1 . TGCGCCAGCAGCCAAGATTCAGAAACCTACGAGCAGTACTTC CASSQDSETYEQYF
TRBJ2-4 TRBD2 TRBV9 . TGTGCCAGCAGCGTAGGTGTAGCGGGAGTATCCAAAAACATTCAGTACTTC CASSVGVAGVSKNIQYF
TRBJ1-2 . TRBV6-4 . TGTGCCAGCAGTCGCGGGCTGAACTATGGCTACACCTTC CASSRGLNYGYTF
TRBJ2-3 . TRBV15 . TGTGCCACCAGCAGGAGGACACCCAGCACAGATACGCAGTATTTT CATSRRTPSTDTQYF
TRBJ2-1 . TRBV1 . TGCACCAGCAGCCGACCAGGGGGCCGCCTGGTGCATGAGCAGTTCTTC CTSSRPGGRLVHEQFF
TRBJ1-1 . TRBV7-8 . TGTGCCAGCAGCAAGCAGACAGTCTCTGTGAACACTGAAGCTTTCTTT CASSKQTVSVNTEAFF
TRBJ1-1 TRBD1 TRBV27 . TGTGCCAGCCAGGACAGGGTGAGGGCTGAAGCTTTCTTT CASQDRVRAEAFF
TRBJ1-1 . TRBV18 . TGTGCCAGCTCATCTTTGAGGTCAGGGACTGAAGCTTTCTTT CASSSLRSGTEAFF
TRBJ2-5 TRBD1 TRBV18 . TGTGCCAGCTCACCTAGACAGGGGGCAGAAGAGACCCAGTACTTC CASSPRQGAEETQYF
TRBJ2-2 . TRBV12-5 . TGTGCTAGTCGGGAGAACACCGGGGAGCTGTTTTTT CASRENTGELFF
TRBJ2-1 TRBD2 TRBV6-4 once TGTGCCAGCAGTCCGACTAGCGGGACTTACAATGAGCAGTTCTTC CASSPTSGTYNEQFF
TRBJ1-2 TRBD1 TRBV6-1 . TGTGCCAGCAGTAGTAACAGGGGCAGCCACTATGGCTACACCTTC CASSSNRGSHYGYTF
TRBJ2-7 TRBD1 TRBV18 once TGTGCCAGCTCCCGCTCCGGGACAGGGGCCTACGAGCAGTACTTC CASSRSGTGAYEQYF
TRBJ2-7 TRBD2 TRBV30 . TGTGCCTGGAGTACCACTAGCGGGAGGTCACAGCAGTACTTC CAWSTTSGRSQQYF
TRBJ2-3 . TRBV7-6 . TGTGCCAGCAGCTCCGGGTTCTTAGGGGCAGATACGCAGTATTTT CASSSGFLGADTQYF
TRBJ1-2 . TRBV28 few TGTGCCAGCCTGGACAGTATCTATGGCTACACCTTC CASLDSIYGYTF
TRBJ1-2 . TRBV4-2 . TGTGCCAGCAGCCAAGATAAAACCAAGGAACGGAGTCCTGGCTACACCTTC CASSQDKTKERSPGYTF
TRBJ2-5 . TRBV9 . TGTGCCAGCAGCGTAGCTGGCAGGGCGGAGACCCAGTACTTC CASSVAGRAETQYF
TRBJ2-7 TRBD2 TRBV4-1 . TGCGCCAGCAGCCCACAGCGGGAGGGCTACGAGCAGTACTTC CASSPQREGYEQYF
TRBJ2-1 . TRBV6-6 . TGTGCCAGCAGGCCCGGGACCTACAATGAGCAGTTCTTC CASRPGTYNEQFF
TRBJ2-7 TRBD2 TRBV6-6 . TGTGCCAGCAGTCCCCCCCCCACTAGCGTGTCGAAAGGGCAGTACTTC CASSPPPTSVSKGQYF
TRBJ2-7 TRBD1 TRBV5-4 . TGTGCCAGCAGCCACGGGACAGGGGGGGGTTACGAGCAGTACTTC CASSHGTGGGYEQYF
TRBJ1-4 . TRBV5-1 . TGCGCCAGCAGCGCGAACAGGGCTTCGGCTGGAAAACTGTTTTTT CASSANRASAGKLFF
TRBJ2-6 TRBD1 TRBV7-2 . TGTGCCAGCAGCTTAGTTACAGGGGCTGGGGCCAACGTCCTGACTTTC CASSLVTGAGANVLTF
TRBJ1-2 . TRBV5-6 few TGTGCCAGCAGCTTTGGGGGGGAACTCTATGGCTACACCTTC CASSFGGELYGYTF
TRBJ2-1 TRBD2 TRBV11-2 once TGTGCCAGCAGGAAGCTAGCGGGAGTCTACAATGAGCAGTTCTTC CASRKLAGVYNEQFF
TRBJ2-3 . TRBV5-4 . TGTGCCAGCAGCTCCACTGTAGGGGGAGATACGCAGTATTTT CASSSTVGGDTQYF
TRBJ2-3 TRBD2 TRBV2 . TGTGCCAGCAAGGGAGGGGTTTCCACAGATACGCAGTATTTT CASKGGVSTDTQYF
TRBJ1-2 TRBD1 TRBV15 . TGTGCCACCAGCAGGGCCGGGACAGGGATTGTGGGAGGCTACACCTTC CATSRAGTGIVGGYTF
TRBJ1-4 . TRBV15 . TGTGCCACCACACGCGGCAGAGATGCAACTAATGAAAAACTGTTTTTT CATTRGRDATNEKLFF
TRBJ2-7 . TRBV23-1 few TGCGCCAGCAGTACTAAATTGAGAGTTCGGGGGAACTACGAGCAGTACTTC CASSTKLRVRGNYEQYF
TRBJ2-3 TRBD1 TRBV6-4 . TGTGCCAGCAGTGACTCACAGGGGGCAGATACGCAGTATTTT CASSDSQGADTQYF
TRBJ1-2 TRBD1 TRBV6-1 . TGTGCCAGCAGTTCGAACAGGGGGCTCTACTATGGCTACACCTTC CASSSNRGLYYGYTF
TRBJ1-2 . TRBV10-2 . TGCGCCAGCAGTGAAACAGGGAACTATGGCTACACCTTC CASSETGNYGYTF
TRBJ2-7 . TRBV4-1 . TGCGCCAGCAGCCAACCCGTAGTGGGTGGGAGCTCCTACGAGCAGTACTTC CASSQPVVGGSSYEQYF
TRBJ2-7 TRBD2 TRBV13 . TGTGCCAGCAGCTCGGGACTAGCGGGAGGTTTAAGCTCCTACGAGCAGTACTTC CASSSGLAGGLSSYEQYF
TRBJ1-4 . TRBV30 . TGTGCCTGGGACCCATCCCTCACAGCAACTAATGAAAAACTGTTTTTT CAWDPSLTATNEKLFF
TRBJ2-3 . TRBV7-2 . TGTGCCAGCAGCTTCCAGGGCACAGATACGCAGTATTTT CASSFQGTDTQYF
TRBJ2-1 . TRBV5-1 . TGCGCCAGCAGCTTGGGGGGAGTCGGTGAGCAGTTCTTC CASSLGGVGEQFF
TRBJ1-1 TRBD1 TRBV19 . TGTGCCAGTAGCAGACAGGGTCCGACGGGAGCTTTCTTT CASSRQGPTGAFF
TRBJ2-6 TRBD2 TRBV15 . TGTGCCACCAGCTTCTCCGGGACTATTAGCAAAGGATCTGGGGCCAACGTCCTGACTTTC CATSFSGTISKGSGANVLTF
TRBJ2-7 . TRBV27 . TGTGCCAGCAGTCCTCTTAGCGGCTCCTACGAGCAGTACTTC CASSPLSGSYEQYF
TRBJ2-7 TRBD2 TRBV27 . TGTGCCAGCAGTTTATCTAGCGGGAATAGCATGAGGGACGAGCAGTACTTC CASSLSSGNSMRDEQYF
TRBJ2-3 . TRBV5-1 . TGCGCCAGCAGCTTGTGGCAGGAAGGAGATACGCAGTATTTT CASSLWQEGDTQYF
TRBJ2-3 . TRBV6-5 few TGTGCCAGCAGTTACGGGACACACTTCACAGATACGCAGTATTTT CASSYGTHFTDTQYF
TRBJ2-7 TRBD2 TRBV7-2 . TGTGCCAGCAGTTATAGCGGGAGTTACGAGCAGTACTTC CASSYSGSYEQYF
TRBJ2-7 TRBD1 TRBV4-1 . TGCGCCAGCAGCCAAGTTGGGACAGGAACTTACGAGCAGTACTTC CASSQVGTGTYEQYF